The following is a T cell receptor beta chain sequence with its context. The antigen is not known. The data are from a study of neurological immune-mediated disorders. Study-level results: None of the CDR3 amino acid sequences in expanded clones turned up in more than one subject, which points to private repertoires in all groups. In HTLV-1-associated myelopathy, TCR clonal expansion was greatest, and in multiple sclerosis it was least, below healthy controls.

Synthesis of cDNA used 5'RACE (with 10-nucleotide random UMIs). In TCRdb, the 5' RACE reads were re-called with MiXCR into one record per CDR3 protein. The sample comprises 60,000 to 90,000 distinct CDR3 sequences, about 9.4% of which are singletons, and approximately 9.7% rests with the top ten. V shed 0 bases, J shed 4 bases, and the junction held 8 bases outside the gene matches. Germline V CDR1 and CDR2: SGHTA, FQGNSA. The CDR3 has 16 amino acids. As to time point: longitudinal time-point 1 (baseline). Healthy control participants comprised blood bank volunteers in Maryland, USA. Sequencing input: PBMCs. The V and J genes are TRBV7-2 and TRBJ1-1; TRBD1 matches at 7 bases. This clonotype was sampled from a man aged 25-45 years in good health. The CDR3 nucleotides read TGTGCCAGCAGCTTAGCGCCGGGCAGGGGGTCCACTGAAGCTTTCTTT. It encodes CASSLAPGRGSTEAFF.